One sample yielded the 15 T cell receptor beta chains listed below, sequenced in a study of blood T cells in healthy people across ages. The use of a sample-barcoded 5' primer and a J-beta primer mix characterized a second PCR of about 7 to 12 cycles. TCRdb passed the 5' RACE reads through MiXCR, listing each CDR3 protein once. The repertoire includes approximately 960,000 distinct CDR3 sequences, about 29% of them detected once, and 10% sits in the top ten. These sequences were also reported in another study, on T cells of mothers and their children.

The sample comprised blood. All receptors derive from a woman aged 35 to 49 in good health.

A few counts support this clonotype. The V and J genes are TRBV14 and TRBJ2-7, with 9 bases aligning to TRBD1. V trimming: 0 bases; J trimming: 1 base; junction bases outside the gene matches: 4. CDR1 SGHDN and CDR2 FVKESK come from the germline V gene. CDR3 length: 16 amino acids. The CDR3 DNA follows: TGTGCCAGCAGCCAAGATAGGGGACAGGGATCCTACGAGCAGTACTTC. It encodes CASSQDRGQGSYEQYF.

This clonotype was seen many times. The rearrangement joins TRBV15 to TRBJ2-1, with D perhaps TRBD1 (5 bases). V gave up 0 bases and J gave up 3 bases, with 12 bases separating them. CDR3 length: 16 amino acids. Looked up from germline, CDR1 is LNHNV and CDR2 is YYDKDF (reference sequence). CDR3 bases: TGTGCCACCAGCAGAGATAAGGGGTCTGTCTACAATGAGCAGTTCTTC. Amino acid sequence: CATSRDKGSVYNEQFF.

The V gene is TRBV7-2, the J gene TRBJ1-4; TRBD1 might be the D (6 bases). Trimming took 1 base from V and 8 from J, leaving 14 bases between them. The germline gives CDR1 SGHTA, CDR2 FQGNSA. This CDR3 comprises 15 residues. As DNA, the CDR3 is TGTGCCAGCAGCTTAGTACTGGGGGCGAAGGAAAAACTGTTTTTT. It encodes CASSLVLGAKEKLFF.

In this sample, this clonotype turned up a few times. The V call is TRBV29-1, the J call TRBJ1-5; maybe TRBD1 (5 bases). V lost 4 bases to trimming and J lost 5 bases, with 9 bases between them. CDR1 and CDR2 from the germline V gene are SQVTM and ANQGSEA. This CDR3 contains 12 residues. The CDR3 sequence is CSVGDGDQPQHF. The CDR3 DNA reads TGCAGCGTTGGGGACGGAGATCAGCCCCAGCATTTT.

This clonotype has at least ten counts. V gene TRBV7-3 combines with J gene TRBJ2-5; D tentatively reads TRBD1 or TRBD2 (5 bases each). Trimming pared 5 bases from V and 2 bases from J, leaving 9 bases between. Germline loops: CDR1 SGHTA, CDR2 FQGTGA. The CDR3 spans 13 residues. CDR3 in DNA: TGTGCCAGCAGCCCGGGACCTCAAGAGACCCAGTACTTC. It encodes CASSPGPQETQYF.

This clonotype was counted only a few times. The rearrangement uses TRBV6-5 and TRBJ1-1, with a tentative D call TRBD1 (6 bases). Per germline, CDR1 MNHEY and CDR2 SVGAGI. This CDR3 region has 14 residues. V lost 6 bases, J lost 0 bases, and 11 bases lay in between. Written as DNA, the CDR3 is TGTGCCAGCAGCCCCGGGACAATGAACACTGAAGCTTTCTTT. This sequence encodes CASSPGTMNTEAFF.

This clonotype came up a few times. A junction boundary mismatches the germline segment, possibly from a read error. This chain connects TRBV7-9 to TRBJ2-7; D not certain. CDR3 length: 13 residues. Germline V lookup: CDR1 SEHNR, CDR2 FQNEAQ (reference sequence). The CDR3 loop reads CTSSPRTYYEQYF. As DNA, the CDR3 is TGTACCAGCAGCCCTAGGACCTACTACGAGCAGTACTTC.

The chain is built from TRBV7-3 and TRBJ1-1; D is uncertain. Germline V gene sequence: CDR1 SGHTA, CDR2 FQGTGA. This CDR3 spans 13 amino acids. The V gene lost 2 bases and the J gene lost 5 bases, with 9 bases spanning the gap. DNA for the CDR3: TGTGCCAGCAGCTTATCTGAGAGGACTGAAGCTTTCTTT. It encodes CASSLSERTEAFF.

In regard to this clonotype: Germline and junction disagree at one end, which may indicate a read error. The chain couples TRBV28 to TRBJ2-4, with unresolved D. Germline V gene data show CDR1 as MDHEN and CDR2 as SYDVKM. CDR3 length: 15 residues. In DNA form, the CDR3 reads TGTGCCAGCAGTTTTGAGGAGTCTACGAAAAACATGCAGTACTTC. This codes for CASSFEESTKNMQYF. Combining the CDR3 with reference TRBV28 and TRBJ2-4 gives the whole variable domain DVKVTQSSRYLVKRTGEKVFLECVQDMDHENMFWYRQDPGLGLRLIYFSYDVKMKEKGDIPEGYSVSREKKERFSLILESASTNQTSMYLCASSFEESTKNMQYFGAGTRLSVL.

This clonotype was found a few times. The genes are TRBV28 and TRBJ2-7, with 7 bases matching TRBD1. The V gene end was trimmed by 3 bases and the J gene end by 0 bases; junction bases not matched to a gene: 11. The CDR3 runs 17 residues. Germline CDR1 is MDHEN and CDR2 is SYDVKM. The CDR3 DNA reads as TGTGCCAGCAGTTTGTTCACCGGGACAGCTTACTCCTACGAGCAGTACTTC. It yields the protein CASSLFTGTAYSYEQYF.

The V and J genes are TRBV7-2 and TRBJ1-1; D unresolved. The germline V gene has CDR1 SGHTA and CDR2 FQGNSA. The CDR3 spans 14 residues. V dropped 6 bases and J dropped 4 bases, with 15 bases sitting between them. The CDR3 here is CASSLFGWGTEAFF. For the CDR3, the DNA is TGTGCCAGCAGTCTATTCGGCTGGGGCACTGAAGCTTTCTTT.

Ten or more counts support this clonotype. The chain has TRBV12-3 or TRBV12-4 and TRBJ1-4; possible D gene TRBD1, 5 bases. The V and J ends lost 5 bases and 0 bases respectively, with 13 bases between them. CDR3 length: 16 amino acids. CDR3 region: CASSLGAAATNEKLFF. CDR3 in DNA: TGTGCCAGCAGTCTAGGGGCAGCAGCAACTAATGAAAAACTGTTTTTT.

The table lists this clonotype with a few counts. This sequence joins TRBV19 and TRBJ2-2, with D unresolved. Germline V CDR1 and CDR2: LNHDA, SQIVND (reference sequence). Trimming removed 5 bases from V and 8 bases from J, with 15 bases in between. The CDR3 is 14 residues long. The CDR3 here is CASSSQAPLGELFF. The CDR3 nucleotides read TGTGCCAGTAGTTCCCAGGCTCCCTTAGGGGAGCTGTTTTTT.

This clonotype was counted at least ten times. This chain links TRBV7-8 with TRBJ2-7; D may match TRBD1 or TRBD2 (5 bases each). Per germline, CDR1 SGHVS and CDR2 FQNEAQ. This CDR3 contains 14 residues. Trimming stripped 0 bases from V and 2 bases from J, with 8 bases between. CDR3 in amino acids: CASSLAGRAYEQYF. The CDR3 DNA follows: TGTGCCAGCAGCTTAGCGGGACGGGCCTACGAGCAGTACTTC.

The chain joins TRBV15 to TRBJ2-7; tentative D call: TRBD1 (5 bases). Deletions cut 5 bases from V and 4 bases from J, with 15 bases between. CDR1 is LNHNV, CDR2 YYDKDF, per germline (reference sequence). This CDR3 is built from 14 residues. CDR3: CATSLGREAYEQYF. DNA of the CDR3: TGTGCCACCAGCTTGGGCAGGGAAGCGTACGAGCAGTACTTC.